Listed below are T cell receptor beta chains from one sample, sequenced in a study of T cell repertoires in cytomegalovirus infection. MiXCR was run by TCRdb on the reads, yielding one entry per CDR3 protein. The sample records roughly 230,000 distinct CDR3 sequences, 22% being singletons. Sample: CD8+ T cells from PBMCs. The receptors here all came from a human donor in good health (CMV status not recorded). Some clones in this sample may be carry-over from other donors' samples. Each CDR3 is given with its conserved first and last residue. A D gene is named only where the DNA matches it firmly.

v_call d_call cdr3_aa
TRBV9 . CASSVAGGSTYEQYF
TRBV9 TRBD1 CASSSQGTNTGELFF
TRBV28 TRBD1 CASRVGQGGYEQYF
TRBV14 TRBD2 CASSQAGGGARNEQFF
TRBV7-9 . CASSSGTNFNKAFF
TRBV4-1 . CASSQSDSWEGETQYF
TRBV7-9 . CASSLGGSEAFF
TRBV28 . CASSSNPMRNEQYF
TRBV15 . CATSDKPGYTEAFF
TRBV28 . CASSTWDGYEQYF
TRBV7-9 . CASSSVAGLNTEAFF
TRBV29-1 . CSVEERGRAGNTIYF
TRBV13 . CASSARDRNYEQYF
TRBV7-2 . CASTVGAGGNNSPLHF
TRBV20-1 . CSARTGTSYGYTF
TRBV12-3/TRBV12-4 . CASSPPGTLKGAFF
TRBV4-1 . CATRSSHPNTGELFF
TRBV12-3/TRBV12-4 . CASSLTRPYGYTF
TRBV7-9 . CASSRGPGEEHDQPQHF
TRBV4-1 TRBD1 CASSQGQGGEQFF
TRBV6-5 TRBD2 CASSGLAGGLYEQYF
TRBV7-9 TRBD2 CASSLGGRGGRYEQFF
TRBV6-1 TRBD2 CASRLAGGPSNEQFF
TRBV6-2/TRBV6-3 . CASSYSRVGQPQHF
TRBV7-6 TRBD1 CASSPKGANNSPLHF
TRBV28 . CASSWGTPLGANVLTF
TRBV29-1 . CSVEGGAIGARPDTQYF
TRBV7-6 . CASSLRLEETQYF
TRBV11-2 TRBD1 CASSLWGRQGTDEQFF
TRBV7-6 . CASRWGPDPTDTQYF
TRBV7-3 . CASMEWRDALNGNIQYF
TRBV9 . CASSPREGRIETQYF
TRBV28 TRBD1 CASSSTGIVFRSTDTQYF
TRBV6-6 . CASSRNVETQYF
TRBV12-3/TRBV12-4 . CASSSRAEETQYF
TRBV28 . CASSLWGITSYNEQFF
TRBV12-3/TRBV12-4 . CASQKLVSSNEQFF
TRBV7-6 TRBD1 CASSLTGDSYNEQFF
TRBV14 TRBD1 CASSLPGQGTDTQYF
TRBV19 . CASTIINSNQPQHF